This entry describes one T cell receptor beta chain. The target antigen is unknown. This CDR3 is 15 amino acids long. V lost 0 bases and J 7 bases, leaving 16 bases between the germline ends. Germline lookup yields CDR1 SGHNT and CDR2 YYREEE (reference sequence). Researchers ran the assay at a deep level. As originally analysed: Junction-only sequences without quality scores came from ImmunoSEQ, so filtering differed. TCRdb keeps only in-frame clones here, not all; method: immunoSEQ multiplex PCR. For V, J and clone size, that table is used; D and trimming come from the DNA. The data hold 2 million to 2.5 million clones, with about 90% observed a single time. The sample originates from a study of shared clonotypes between healthy human individuals. About the study: CD4 naive and CD4 memory each took three plates per donor, while CD8 naive took two and CD8 memory one. Study conclusions and caveats: Limitation of the genetic and exposure-history diversity represented came from the few donors.

The sequencing input was naive CD4+ T cells from PBMCs. Subset specified: CD45RA+ positively selected. The receptor was derived from a young man in good health. Some clones in this sample may be carry-over from other donors' samples. This chain links TRBV5-4 with TRBJ2-5; D is perhaps TRBD1 (5 bases). CDR3 coding DNA: TGTGCCAGCAGCTTGGCGGGCAGGACAAGGGGGACCCAGTACTTC. Translated, it gives CASSLAGRTRGTQYF.